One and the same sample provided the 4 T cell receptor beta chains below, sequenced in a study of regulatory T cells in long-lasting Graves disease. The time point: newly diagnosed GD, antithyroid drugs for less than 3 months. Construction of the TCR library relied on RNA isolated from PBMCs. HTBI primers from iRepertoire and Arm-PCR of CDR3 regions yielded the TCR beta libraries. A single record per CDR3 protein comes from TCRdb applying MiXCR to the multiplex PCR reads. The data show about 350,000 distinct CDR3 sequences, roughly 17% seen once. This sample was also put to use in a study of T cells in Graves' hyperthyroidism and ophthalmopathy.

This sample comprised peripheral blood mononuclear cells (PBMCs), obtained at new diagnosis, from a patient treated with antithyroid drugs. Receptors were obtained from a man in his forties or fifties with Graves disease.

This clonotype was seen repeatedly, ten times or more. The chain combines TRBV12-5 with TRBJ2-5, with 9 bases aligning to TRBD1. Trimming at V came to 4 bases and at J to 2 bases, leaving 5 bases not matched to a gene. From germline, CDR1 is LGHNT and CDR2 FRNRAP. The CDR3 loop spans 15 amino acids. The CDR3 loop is CASGSGQGIQETQYF. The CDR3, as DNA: TGTGCTAGTGGTTCCGGACAGGGGATACAAGAGACCCAGTACTTC.

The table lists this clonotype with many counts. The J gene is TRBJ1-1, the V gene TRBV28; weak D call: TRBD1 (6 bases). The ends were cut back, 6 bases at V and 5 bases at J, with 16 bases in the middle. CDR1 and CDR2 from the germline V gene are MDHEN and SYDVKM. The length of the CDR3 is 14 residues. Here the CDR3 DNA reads TGTGCCAGCAGCCCCAAAACAGGGTGGACTGAAGCTTTCTTT. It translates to CASSPKTGWTEAFF.

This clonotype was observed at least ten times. CDR3 DNA sequence: TGTGCCAGCAGCCCCGGACTAGCGGGTGCGCGTGAGCAGTTCTTC. As protein: CASSPGLAGAREQFF. The V gene is TRBV7-9, the J gene TRBJ2-1, with 11 bases fitting TRBD2. In germline, CDR1 is SEHNR, CDR2 FQNEAQ (reference sequence). The V gene end was trimmed by 5 bases and the J gene end by 9 bases; junction bases not matched to a gene: 9. CDR3 length: 15 residues.

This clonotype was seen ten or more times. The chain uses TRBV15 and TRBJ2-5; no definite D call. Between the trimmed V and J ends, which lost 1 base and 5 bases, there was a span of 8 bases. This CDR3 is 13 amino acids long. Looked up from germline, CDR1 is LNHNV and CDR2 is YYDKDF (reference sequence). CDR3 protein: CATSRGARETQYF. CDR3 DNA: TGTGCCACCAGCAGAGGGGCTAGGGAGACCCAGTACTTC.